The sequence of this T cell receptor beta chain was determined in a study of shared clonotypes between healthy human individuals. Looking at the study overall: Each donor had three CD4 naive, three CD4 memory, two CD8 naive and one CD8 memory plate.

TCRdb keeps only in-frame clones here, not all; method: immunoSEQ multiplex PCR. The sample contains 2 million to 3 million clones, over 85% of which appear only once. Germline V lookup: CDR1 ENHRY, CDR2 SYGVKD. This CDR3 region has 15 residues. Trimming pared 0 bases from V and 3 bases from J, leaving 9 bases between. This TCR came from a man younger than 35 in good health. Some clones in this sample may be carry-over from other donors' samples. This chain connects TRBV10-3 to TRBJ2-1, with D unclear. Sample: naive CD4+ T cells from PBMCs. Subset defined: CD45RA+ positively selected. CDR3 DNA: TGTGCCATCAGTGAGTCGCGGCTTAGCTACAATGAGCAGTTCTTC. Amino acid sequence: CAISESRLSYNEQFF.